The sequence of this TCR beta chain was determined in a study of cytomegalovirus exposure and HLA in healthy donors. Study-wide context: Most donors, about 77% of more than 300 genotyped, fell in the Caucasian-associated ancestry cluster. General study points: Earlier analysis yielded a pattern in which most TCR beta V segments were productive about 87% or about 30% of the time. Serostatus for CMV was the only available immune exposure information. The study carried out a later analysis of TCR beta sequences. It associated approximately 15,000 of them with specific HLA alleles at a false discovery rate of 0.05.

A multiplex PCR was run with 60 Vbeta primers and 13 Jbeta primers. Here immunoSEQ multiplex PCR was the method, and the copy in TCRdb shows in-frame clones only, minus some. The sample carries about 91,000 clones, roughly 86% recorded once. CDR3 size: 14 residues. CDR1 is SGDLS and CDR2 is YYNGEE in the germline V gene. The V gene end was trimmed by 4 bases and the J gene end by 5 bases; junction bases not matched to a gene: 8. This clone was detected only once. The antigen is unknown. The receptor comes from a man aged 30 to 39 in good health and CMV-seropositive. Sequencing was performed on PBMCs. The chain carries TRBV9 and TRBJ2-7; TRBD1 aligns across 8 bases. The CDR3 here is CASSPRTGLNEQYF. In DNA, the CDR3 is TGTGCCAGCAGCCCTCGGACAGGGCTAAACGAGCAGTACTTC.